A selection of T cell receptor beta chains follows, all from one sample in a study of blood T cell repertoires in COVID-19. Here immunoSEQ multiplex PCR was the method, and the copy in TCRdb shows in-frame clones only, minus some. The sample yields approximately 68,000 clones, about nine tenths seen once. Sequencing input: peripheral blood. These receptors were obtained from a man aged 45-65 years with active COVID-19. CDR3s include the opening cysteine and the closing phenylalanine or tryptophan. Fields, in order: clone size, D gene, V gene, J gene, CDR3 protein, CDR3 DNA. A D gene is named only where the DNA matches it firmly. Not every row has a clone size; where given, it reads once, few, many or a size class.

few	TRBD1	TRBV4-1	TRBJ1-2	CASSPSTTGGYGYTF	TGCGCCAGCAGCCCCTCCACGACAGGGGGCTATGGCTACACCTTC
-	-	TRBV27	TRBJ1-3	CASSSYRRNTLSGNTIYF	TGTGCCAGCAGTTCCTACCGCCGAAATACCCTCTCTGGAAACACCATATATTTT
-	-	TRBV7-7	TRBJ2-7	CASSLAAGMSYEQYF	TGTGCTAGCAGCTTAGCGGCAGGGATGTCCTACGAGCAGTACTTC
-	TRBD1	TRBV28	TRBJ1-2	CATKHRGQDGYTF	TGTGCCACAAAACACAGGGGACAGGATGGCTACACCTTC
-	-	TRBV7-3	TRBJ2-1	CASSPSGGNEQFF	TGTGCCAGCAGCCCCTCAGGGGGGAATGAGCAGTTCTTC
-	-	TRBV5-4	TRBJ2-3	CASSPHQRASTDTQYF	TGTGCCAGCAGCCCTCACCAGCGGGCGAGCACAGATACGCAGTATTTT
-	TRBD1	TRBV4-3	TRBJ2-7	CASSQEAAGGVPYEQYF	TGCGCCAGCAGCCAAGAAGCAGCAGGGGGCGTCCCCTACGAGCAGTACTTC
-	TRBD1	TRBV19	TRBJ2-2	CASKNPTGVTGELFF	TGTGCCAGTAAGAACCCGACAGGGGTGACCGGGGAGCTGTTTTTT
-	-	TRBV28	TRBJ2-2	CASSLGPPQGEYSGELFF	TGTGCCAGCAGTTTAGGGCCCCCACAGGGCGAATATTCCGGGGAGCTGTTTTTT
-	TRBD1	TRBV2	TRBJ1-2	CARRGQPPYGYTF	TGTGCCAGACGGGGACAGCCCCCGTATGGCTACACCTTC
-	-	TRBV5-4	TRBJ2-5	CASSLQSPPETQYF	TGTGCCAGCAGCTTGCAGTCACCGCCAGAGACCCAGTACTTC